Each of the 29 T cell receptor beta chains below was sequenced from the same sample in a study of read filtering for tumor transcriptome and immune sequencing. The library was built from approximately 400 ng RNA with molecular barcoded adaptors for alpha/delta and beta/gamma chains. TCRdb re-derived calls from the reads in MiXCR, one entry per CDR3 protein. The sample has roughly 300 distinct CDR3 sequences, less than 75% seen once; the top ten hold less than 45%. Sequencing was done on a sample of a population of CD138-negative cells sorted from bone marrow. The receptors were sampled from a donor aged 40 or over with multiple myeloma. This table probably holds off-target reads from a library built for another chain.

This clonotype was observed a handful of times. The chain combines TRBV5-1 with TRBJ2-1; D possibly corresponds to TRBD1 (5 bases). CDR1 is SGHRS, CDR2 YFSETQ, per germline. This CDR3 has 16 residues. V dropped 0 bases and J dropped 8 bases, with 18 bases sitting between them. This chain's CDR3 is CASSLEQVVRAHEQFF. The DNA of the CDR3 is TGCGCCAGCAGCTTGGAACAGGTCGTAAGAGCACATGAGCAGTTCTTC. Full variable domain (remainder filled in from reference TRBV5-1 and TRBJ2-1): KAGVTQTPRYLIKTRGQQVTLSCSPISGHRSVSWYQQTPGQGLQFLFEYFSETQRNKGNFPGRFSGRQFSNSRSEMNVSTLELGDSALYLCASSLEQVVRAHEQFFGPGTRLTVL.

The genes are TRBV5-1 and TRBJ2-1; perhaps TRBD1 as D (6 bases). Germline V gene data show CDR1 as SGHRS and CDR2 as YFSETQ. With 4 bases removed from V and 5 bases from J, the gap between germline ends came to 10 bases. CDR3 length equals 13 residues. For the CDR3, the DNA is TGCGCCAGCAGCCCAGGGGTTCACAATGAGCAGTTCTTC. Protein: CASSPGVHNEQFF.

J is TRBJ2-1 and V is TRBV11-1; 7 bases fit TRBD2. V lost 2 bases, J lost 4 bases, and 8 bases stayed unmatched. CDR1 and CDR2 from the germline V gene are SGHAT and FQDESV (reference sequence). CDR3 length: 16 amino acids. In nucleotides, the CDR3 is TGTGCCAGCAGCTTAAGCGGGGTGACTGCTTACAATGAGCAGTTCTTC. Its translation is CASSLSGVTAYNEQFF.

The chain carries TRBV18 and TRBJ2-1; 12 bases line up with TRBD1. CDR3 length equals 16 residues. CDR1 is KGHSH and CDR2 is LQKENI in the germline V gene. V dropped 8 bases and J dropped 7; count of bases not matched to a gene: 12. The CDR3 DNA reads as TGTGCCAGCCCACTAACCGGGACAGGGGGCCCTAATGAGCAGTTCTTC. Encoded protein: CASPLTGTGGPNEQFF.

DNA for the CDR3: TGTGCCAGCAGGGGGCTGTCCTACAATGAGCAGTTCTTC. Translation gives CASRGLSYNEQFF. The chain employs TRBV12-3 or TRBV12-4 and TRBJ2-1; a possible D gene is TRBD1 (5 bases). The V end was cut by 6 bases, the J end by 1 base, with 7 bases between. The CDR3 runs 13 residues.

The chain has TRBV25-1 and TRBJ1-1; D may be TRBD1 (6 bases). The CDR3 totals 14 residues. V was cut by 1 base and J by 4 bases, with 10 bases left in between. Germline V gene sequence: CDR1 MGHDK, CDR2 SYGVNS. Here the CDR3 DNA reads TGTGCCAGCAGTGAATTTGGAGGGGGCACTGAAGCTTTCTTT. Translating gives CASSEFGGGTEAFF.

In the case of this clonotype: The junction differs from germline at one of its ends, possibly a read error. V is TRBV6-1 and J is TRBJ1-4; a possible D gene is TRBD1 (6 bases). Germline V gene lookup returns CDR1 MNHNS and CDR2 SASEGT. This CDR3 is 13 amino acids long. CDR3 protein: CASSETGSEELFF. The CDR3 nucleotides read TGTGCCAGCAGTGAAACAGGGAGTGAAGAACTGTTTTTT.

This chain joins TRBV11-2 and TRBJ2-1, with TRBD1 matching 7 bases. CDR3 length: 15 residues. After removal of 5 bases from V and 8 bases from J, the junction contained 12 bases not matched to a gene. Germline values: CDR1 SGHAT, CDR2 FQNNGV. Here the CDR3 DNA reads TGTGCCAGCAGCGGCAGGGGGACGGAATACGATGAGCAGTTCTTC. Amino acid sequence: CASSGRGTEYDEQFF.

As for this clonotype: A much larger clone lies one base from this, so it may be a read error. The rearrangement joins TRBV7-2 to TRBJ2-1; the D gene is possibly TRBD1 (6 bases). Looked up from germline, CDR1 is SGHTA and CDR2 is FQGNSA. The CDR3 runs 13 residues. In DNA form, the CDR3 reads TGTGCCAGCAGCTGGGACATTTACAATGAGCAGCTCTTC. It yields the protein CASSWDIYNEQLF. The whole variable domain, remainder taken from reference TRBV7-2 and TRBJ2-1, is GAGVSQSPSNKVTEKGKDVELRCDPISGHTALYWYRQSLGQGLEFLIYFQGNSAPDKSGLPSDRFSAERTGGSVSTLTIQRTQQEDSAVYLCASSWDIYNEQLFGPGTRLTVL.

CDR3 nucleotide sequence: TGTGCCAGCGCCCCGGGGCAGGGGGCCGCCTACGAGCAGTACTTC. Its protein product is CASAPGQGAAYEQYF. The chain combines TRBV6-5 with TRBJ2-7, with 8 bases lining up with TRBD1. Unmatched junction bases numbered 11, after V lost 8 bases and J lost 2 bases. The CDR3 runs 15 residues. Germline V gene sequence: CDR1 MNHEY, CDR2 SVGAGI.

The CDR3 coding sequence is TGTGCCAGCAGTTACTGGACTAGCGGGCCTTTTAGCTACAATGAGCAGTTCTTC. Protein product: CASSYWTSGPFSYNEQFF. This chain joins TRBV6-5 and TRBJ2-1; 11 bases agree with TRBD2. V was clipped by 1 base and J by 3 bases; unmatched bases: 8. The CDR3 spans 18 residues. Germline V gene lookup returns CDR1 MNHEY and CDR2 SVGAGI.

The chain joins TRBV6-6 to TRBJ2-7, with D possibly being TRBD2 (6 bases). CDR1 MNHNY and CDR2 SVGAGI come from the germline V gene (reference sequence). CDR3 length equals 12 residues. Trimming pared 5 bases from V and 3 bases from J, leaving 8 bases between. The CDR3 loop is CASSQTSYEQYF. In DNA, the CDR3 is TGTGCCAGCAGTCAGACTAGCTACGAGCAGTACTTC.

There are a few counts of this clonotype. The genes are TRBV20-1 and TRBJ2-1; 7 bases match TRBD2. CDR1 DFQATT and CDR2 SNEGSKA come from the germline V gene (reference sequence). The CDR3 has 14 amino acids. Germline trimming cut 1 base from V and 3 bases from J; bases unmatched to any gene: 3. The CDR3 reads CSARGLADYNEQFF. As DNA, the CDR3 is TGCAGTGCTAGAGGGCTAGCGGACTACAATGAGCAGTTCTTC.

This chain links TRBV27 with TRBJ2-2; D remains unclear. The V gene lost 3 bases and the J gene lost 3 bases, with 8 bases spanning the gap. Germline V gene sequence: CDR1 MNHEY, CDR2 SMNVEV (reference sequence). The CDR3 length is 14 residues. Here the CDR3 DNA reads TGTGCCAGCAGTTTTGGGTCCCACACCGGGGAGCTGTTTTTT. As protein: CASSFGSHTGELFF.

CDR3 nucleotide sequence: TGCGCCAGCAGCTGGGAACAGGGGGCTAGGACAGATACGCAGTATTTT. Protein: CASSWEQGARTDTQYF. The rearrangement joins TRBV5-1 to TRBJ2-3; 9 bases align to TRBD1. The CDR3 has 16 amino acids. V was clipped by 3 bases and J by 3 bases; unmatched bases: 8. Germline-derived CDR1 and CDR2 are SGHRS and YFSETQ.

The V gene is TRBV6-2 or TRBV6-3, the J gene TRBJ2-1; D might be TRBD2 (6 bases). V dropped 8 bases and J dropped 7 bases, with 18 bases sitting between them. Germline CDR1 and CDR2: MNHEY and SVGEGT. The CDR3 is made up of 14 amino acids. Written as DNA, the CDR3 is TGTGCCAGCCGGGAGTACGGGATATGGAATGAGCAGTTCTTC. Its translation is CASREYGIWNEQFF.

This clonotype came up a few times. The chain couples TRBV30 to TRBJ1-2; TRBD1 agrees at 7 bases. CDR1 and CDR2 from the germline V gene are GTSNPN and SVGIG (reference sequence). J gave up 6 bases and V 2 bases, and 6 bases lay outside the gene matches. The CDR3 covers 13 residues. For the CDR3, the DNA is TGTGCCTGGAGTCCGACAGGGCTGAATGGCTACACCTTC. Translated: CAWSPTGLNGYTF. The complete variable domain, with remaining parts taken from reference TRBV30 and TRBJ1-2, reads SQTIHQWPATLVQPVGSPLSLECTVEGTSNPNLYWYRQAAGRGLQLLFYSVGIGQISSEVPQNLSASRPQDRQFILSSKKLLLSDSGFYLCAWSPTGLNGYTFGSGTRLTVV.

The CDR3 sequence is CASSQTSGSLDTQYF. The CDR3 nucleotides are TGTGCCAGCAGTCAGACTAGCGGGAGTTTAGATACGCAGTATTTT. This chain joins TRBV12-3 or TRBV12-4 and TRBJ2-3; 12 nucleotides match TRBD2. V was clipped by 5 bases and J by 5 bases; unmatched bases: 5. This CDR3 comprises 15 residues.

The chain joins TRBV5-6 to TRBJ1-1; D uncertain. The germline V and J ends were trimmed by 2 bases and 0 bases, with 8 bases remaining between them. The length of the CDR3 is 14 residues. CDR1 is SGHDT and CDR2 is YYEEEE in the germline V gene. The DNA of the CDR3 is TGTGCCAGCAGCTTTCGACGGATGAACACTGAAGCTTTCTTT. Protein: CASSFRRMNTEAFF.

CDR3 loop: CASSRWSSTDTQYF. CDR3 DNA sequence: TGTGCCAGTAGTAGATGGTCTAGCACAGATACGCAGTATTTT. V gene TRBV19 combines with J gene TRBJ2-3; D not certain. Germline CDR1 reads LNHDA; CDR2 reads SQIVND (reference sequence). The ends were cut back, 4 bases at V and 0 bases at J, with 8 bases in the middle. The CDR3 loop spans 14 amino acids. Variable domain in full (rest from reference TRBV19 and TRBJ2-3): DGGITQSPKYLFRKEGQNVTLSCEQNLNHDAMYWYRQDPGQGLRLIYYSQIVNDFQKGDIAEGYSVSREKKESFPLTVTSAQKNPTAFYLCASSRWSSTDTQYFGPGTRLTVL.

V is TRBV7-8 and J is TRBJ1-1; 7 nucleotides line up with TRBD1. Trimming removed 6 bases from V and 4 bases from J; junction bases left unmatched: 11. Per the germline V gene, CDR1 is SGHVS and CDR2 is FQNEAQ. The CDR3 runs 15 residues. The CDR3 reads CASSLPGQRATEAFF. The CDR3 DNA reads as TGTGCCAGCAGTTTACCGGGACAGCGAGCCACTGAAGCTTTCTTT.

The chain employs TRBV6-1 and TRBJ2-1; D gene uncertain. Germline-derived CDR1 and CDR2 are MNHNS and SASEGT. The CDR3 extends over 16 amino acids. Trimming shortened V by 5 bases and J by 8 bases, and 22 bases separated the two germline ends. The CDR3 here is CASSPMVAVPFDEQFF. For the CDR3, the DNA is TGTGCCAGCAGTCCGATGGTAGCAGTCCCTTTTGATGAGCAGTTCTTC.

This rearrangement joins TRBV27 to TRBJ2-1, with D perhaps TRBD1 (7 bases). In germline, CDR1 is MNHEY, CDR2 SMNVEV (reference sequence). V was shortened by 6 bases and J by 6 bases, with 24 bases between the two germline ends. This CDR3 contains 17 residues. Written as DNA, the CDR3 is TGTGCCAGCAGCCCCAATTACAGGGGTAGCGGTGGCAATGAGCAGTTCTTC. It encodes CASSPNYRGSGGNEQFF.

The chain joins TRBV5-1 to TRBJ2-1; no clear D gene. V shed 2 bases and J shed 0 bases, with 6 bases lying between them. Germline V gene data show CDR1 as SGHRS and CDR2 as YFSETQ. The CDR3 contains 14 residues. DNA for the CDR3: TGCGCCAGCAGCTTCCAGCCCTCCTACAATGAGCAGTTCTTC. Its translation: CASSFQPSYNEQFF.

This clonotype is categorized as hyperexpanded. The chain uses TRBV19 and TRBJ2-7, with 11 bases identical to TRBD2. The CDR3 runs to 13 residues. Looked up from germline, CDR1 is LNHDA and CDR2 is SQIVND (reference sequence). J was trimmed by 6 bases and V by 5 bases; bases with no gene match: 3. This chain's CDR3 is CASSFGTSGEQYF. The DNA for the CDR3 is TGTGCCAGTAGTTTTGGGACTAGCGGCGAGCAGTACTTC.

In DNA form, the CDR3 reads TGCAGTGCTAGTGGACGCGGGAGGGCCTACGAGCAGTACTTC. Translated, it gives CSASGRGRAYEQYF. The gene calls are TRBV20-1 and TRBJ2-7; 9 bases match TRBD2. Looked up from germline, CDR1 is DFQATT and CDR2 is SNEGSKA (reference sequence). The V gene end was trimmed by 3 bases and the J gene end by 2 bases; junction bases not matched to a gene: 5. The CDR3 consists of 14 residues.

The V call is TRBV2, the J call TRBJ2-1; D is tentatively TRBD1 or TRBD2 (5 bases each). The CDR3 runs 12 residues. V was trimmed by 6 bases and J by 5 bases, leaving 8 bases between them. Germline V gene sequence: CDR1 SNHLY, CDR2 FYNNEI. CDR3 bases: TGTGCCAGCAGGGGGGACGACAATGAGCAGTTCTTC. Its translation is CASRGDDNEQFF.

The chain carries TRBV7-9 and TRBJ2-7; 8 nucleotides align to TRBD1. Germline V gene sequence: CDR1 SEHNR, CDR2 FQNEAQ (reference sequence). This CDR3 region has 15 residues. V was clipped by 5 bases and J by 2 bases; unmatched bases: 8. The CDR3 coding sequence is TGTGCCAGCAGCCCCCAGGGACAGGCCCCCTACGAGCAGTACTTC. The encoded protein is CASSPQGQAPYEQYF. Looking up the rest from reference TRBV7-9 and TRBJ2-7 gives the full variable domain: DTGVSQNPRHKITKRGQNVTFRCDPISEHNRLYWYRQTLGQGPEFLTYFQNEAQLEKSRLLSDRFSAERPKGSFSTLEIQRTEQGDSAMYLCASSPQGQAPYEQYFGPGTRLTVT.

The rearrangement joins TRBV11-2 to TRBJ2-2; TRBD2 is a possible D gene (6 bases). This CDR3 is built from 13 residues. V was cut by 3 bases and J by 7 bases, with 9 bases left in between. Germline V CDR1 and CDR2: SGHAT, FQNNGV. Here the CDR3 reads CASSLSSVGELFF. DNA for the CDR3: TGTGCCAGCAGCTTGTCTAGCGTCGGGGAGCTGTTTTTT.